Following are 21 T cell receptor beta chains from one sample sequenced in a study of T cell responses to AZD1222 COVID-19 vaccine. TCRdb's table, derived via immunoSEQ multiplex PCR, lists solely in-frame clones and lacks some. The sample shows over 150,000 clones, about 93% of them seen only once. The source was peripheral blood, collected 28 days after the second dose of the MenACWY control vaccine. These receptors were obtained from an adult who received the MenACWY meningococcal vaccine as a control.

V is TRBV2 and J is TRBJ2-7; D is possibly TRBD1 or TRBD2 (5 bases each). The CDR3 consists of 15 residues. Germline V lookup: CDR1 SNHLY, CDR2 FYNNEI. V was cut by 7 bases and J by 3 bases, with 19 bases left in between. This chain's CDR3 is CASTQNGGQGYEQYF. The CDR3 DNA reads TGTGCCAGCACCCAAAACGGAGGACAAGGCTACGAGCAGTACTTC.

The chain joins TRBV27 to TRBJ2-2, with 7 positions matching TRBD1. The V gene's germline CDR1 is MNHEY and CDR2 SMNVEV (reference sequence). With 5 bases clipped from V and 4 bases from J, the junction kept 10 bases outside the gene matches. The CDR3 totals 16 residues. CDR3 sequence reads: CASSTTGTAITGELFF. CDR3 in DNA: TGTGCCAGCAGTACAACCGGGACAGCAATCACCGGGGAGCTGTTTTTT.

The CDR3 DNA is TGTGCCAGTAGTGCCTTGGGTGGCTACACCTTC. Amino acid sequence: CASSALGGYTF. V usage is TRBV19 and J usage is TRBJ1-2; D is unclear. The germline V gene encodes CDR1 LNHDA and CDR2 SQIVND (reference sequence). Trimming cost V 5 bases and J 7 bases, with 8 bases left between them. This CDR3 contains 11 residues.

This chain connects TRBV11-2 to TRBJ2-1; TRBD1 matches at 11 bases. CDR1 and CDR2 from the germline V gene are SGHAT and FQNNGV. V shed 3 bases, J shed 4 bases, and the junction held 2 bases outside the gene matches. The CDR3 contains 15 residues. The CDR3 DNA reads as TGTGCCAGCAGCTTGGGACAGGGGGGATACAATGAGCAGTTCTTC. Translation: CASSLGQGGYNEQFF.

CDR3 bases: TGTGCCAGCAGCCAGAACACTGAAGCTTTCTTT. It is translated as CASSQNTEAFF. The J gene is TRBJ1-1, the V gene TRBV3-1 (or the pseudogene TRBV3-2); D gene uncertain. The CDR3 loop spans 11 amino acids. Germline V gives CDR1 LGHDT, CDR2 YNNKEL (reference sequence). Between the trimmed V and J ends, which lost 3 bases and 1 base, there was a span of 0 bases.

The chain carries TRBV19 and TRBJ1-5, with 8 bases identical to TRBD1. Per germline, CDR1 LNHDA and CDR2 SQIVND (reference sequence). This CDR3 comprises 13 residues. The V and J ends lost 10 bases and 5 bases, in that order; junction bases with no gene match: 7. The CDR3: CATRGRGHQPQHF. In nucleotides, the CDR3 is TGTGCCACCAGGGGGCGCGGACATCAGCCCCAGCATTTT. The full variable domain, rest sourced from reference TRBV19 and TRBJ1-5, is DGGITQSPKYLFRKEGQNVTLSCEQNLNHDAMYWYRQDPGQGLRLIYYSQIVNDFQKGDIAEGYSVSREKKESFPLTVTSAQKNPTAFYLCATRGRGHQPQHFGDGTRLSIL.

This chain uses TRBV9 with TRBJ1-2, with 8 bases matching TRBD1. The V segment lost 0 bases and the J segment 6 bases; nucleotides outside the gene matches: 4. Looked up from germline, CDR1 is SGDLS and CDR2 is YYNGEE. The CDR3 runs to 14 residues. In nucleotides, the CDR3 is TGTGCCAGCAGCGTAGGGACAGGGAAAAATGGCTACACCTTC. Amino acid sequence: CASSVGTGKNGYTF.

The chain combines TRBV6-5 with TRBJ2-1; D unclear. Trimming removed 7 bases from V and 9 bases from J, with 10 bases in between. The CDR3 spans 11 residues. Germline V gene sequence: CDR1 MNHEY, CDR2 SVGAGI. The CDR3 here is CASNGPGEQFF. The CDR3 DNA is TGTGCCAGCAACGGCCCAGGTGAGCAGTTCTTC.

The genes are TRBV18 and TRBJ2-2; D gene unclear. The CDR3 covers 16 residues. Germline V gives CDR1 KGHSH, CDR2 LQKENI. Trimming took 1 base from V and 1 from J, leaving 10 bases between them. The CDR3: CASSPLQSRNTGELFF. CDR3 DNA: TGTGCCAGCTCACCACTCCAGAGCCGGAACACCGGGGAGCTGTTTTTT.

This clone was seen only a few times. The rearrangement uses TRBV6-5 and TRBJ1-2, with 7 bases identical to TRBD1. This CDR3 region has 15 residues. The V gene's germline CDR1 is MNHEY and CDR2 SVGAGI. With V trimmed by 6 bases and J by 4 bases, 11 bases remained unmatched. Here the CDR3 reads CASRLIGGAGYGYTF. The CDR3 nucleotides read TGTGCCAGCAGACTCATAGGGGGCGCGGGCTATGGCTACACCTTC.

The chain links TRBV7-2 to TRBJ1-1; no firm D call. Trimming left V 6 bases short and J 0 bases short, with 8 bases between. Looked up from germline, CDR1 is SGHTA and CDR2 is FQGNSA. This CDR3 has 13 amino acids. The CDR3 DNA is TGTGCCAGCAGTTACAGCCTGAACACTGAAGCTTTCTTT. Residues: CASSYSLNTEAFF.

The V gene is TRBV11-2, the J gene TRBJ1-1; TRBD1 is a possible D gene (6 bases). This CDR3 has 13 amino acids. Trimming stripped 5 bases from V and 7 bases from J, with 14 bases between. Germline V gene lookup returns CDR1 SGHAT and CDR2 FQNNGV. The CDR3 protein is CASSQQGSFEAFF. The CDR3 nucleotides are TGTGCCAGCAGCCAACAGGGTAGCTTTGAAGCTTTCTTT.

The chain carries TRBV4-3 and TRBJ2-5; D uncertain. The CDR3 has 13 amino acids. Trimming took off 1 base at V and 5 bases at J, with 8 bases between the two ends. Germline V gene data show CDR1 as LGHNA and CDR2 as YSLEER. DNA for the CDR3: TGCGCCAGCAGCCAAGCGAGCGCTGAGACCCAGTACTTC. Amino acids: CASSQASAETQYF.

A few counts support this clone. The chain recombines TRBV5-5 with TRBJ1-5, with D possibly matching TRBD1 (5 bases). Germline V gene data show CDR1 as SGHKS and CDR2 as YYEKEE (reference sequence). The CDR3 consists of 17 residues. V lost 2 bases and J lost 3, with 18 bases in between. The CDR3 spells CASSFRSGRTNNQPQHF. The CDR3 DNA reads TGTGCCAGCAGCTTCAGGTCGGGACGGACAAACAATCAGCCCCAGCATTTT.

A few counts support this clone. The chain has TRBV14 and TRBJ2-5, with 8 bases identical to TRBD2. CDR1 is SGHDN and CDR2 is FVKESK in the germline V gene. CDR3 length equals 15 residues. Losses at the gene ends were 1 base for V and 5 bases for J; bases not matched to a gene: 6. The CDR3 sequence: CASSQGRAGVETQYF. In DNA form, the CDR3 reads TGTGCCAGCAGCCAAGGTCGAGCGGGGGTCGAGACCCAGTACTTC.

The gene calls are TRBV5-4 and TRBJ2-7, with D possibly called TRBD1 or TRBD2 (5 bases each). The CDR3 runs 18 residues. Germline V gene lookup returns CDR1 SGHNT and CDR2 YYREEE (reference sequence). Trimming took off 4 bases at V and 2 bases at J, with 25 bases between the two ends. The CDR3 reads CASSAPTNRDGRPYEQYF. DNA for the CDR3: TGTGCCAGCAGCGCCCCCACCAACCGGGACGGAAGACCCTACGAGCAGTACTTC.

This clone has a single count. The chain has TRBV30 and TRBJ1-2; the D is unclear. The V end lost 2 bases, the J end lost 7 bases, and 11 bases lay between the germline ends. Germline CDR1 and CDR2: GTSNPN and SVGIG (reference sequence). This CDR3 region has 12 residues. DNA of the CDR3: TGTGCCTGGAGTATAAAGGGAGGTGGCTACACCTTC. It translates to CAWSIKGGGYTF. The variable domain in full, with the rest retrieved from reference TRBV30 and TRBJ1-2, is SQTIHQWPATLVQPVGSPLSLECTVEGTSNPNLYWYRQAAGRGLQLLFYSVGIGQISSEVPQNLSASRPQDRQFILSSKKLLLSDSGFYLCAWSIKGGGYTFGSGTRLTVV.

The rearrangement joins TRBV9 to TRBJ1-1; the D is unclear. Germline lookup yields CDR1 SGDLS and CDR2 YYNGEE. The CDR3 is 14 residues long. Trimming removed 0 bases from V and 1 base from J, with 7 bases in between. CDR3 in DNA: TGTGCCAGCAGCGTAGGACGGGGGAACACTGAAGCTTTCTTT. The encoded protein is CASSVGRGNTEAFF.

The gene calls are TRBV28 and TRBJ1-5; 7 bases are shared with TRBD1. With 8 bases clipped from V and 1 base from J, the junction kept 5 bases outside the gene matches. Looked up from germline, CDR1 is MDHEN and CDR2 is SYDVKM. The CDR3 consists of 14 residues. This CDR3 reads CASLQGTSNQPQHF. The CDR3 region has the DNA TGTGCCAGCCTACAGGGGACGAGCAATCAGCCCCAGCATTTT.

The chain combines TRBV18 with TRBJ1-5; D uncertain. V lost 3 bases, J lost 8 bases, and 8 bases lay in between. Germline CDR1 and CDR2: KGHSH and LQKENI. This CDR3 contains 12 residues. CDR3 sequence reads: CASSPGVEPQHF. In DNA, the CDR3 is TGTGCCAGCTCACCCGGGGTGGAGCCCCAGCATTTT.

CDR3 DNA sequence: TGTGCCAGCAGTTTGGTACCCAACACTGAAGCTTTCTTT. This codes for CASSLVPNTEAFF. This sequence joins TRBV12-3 or TRBV12-4 and TRBJ1-1; the D is unclear. V was cut by 3 bases and J by 2 bases, with 7 bases left in between. This CDR3 has 13 amino acids.